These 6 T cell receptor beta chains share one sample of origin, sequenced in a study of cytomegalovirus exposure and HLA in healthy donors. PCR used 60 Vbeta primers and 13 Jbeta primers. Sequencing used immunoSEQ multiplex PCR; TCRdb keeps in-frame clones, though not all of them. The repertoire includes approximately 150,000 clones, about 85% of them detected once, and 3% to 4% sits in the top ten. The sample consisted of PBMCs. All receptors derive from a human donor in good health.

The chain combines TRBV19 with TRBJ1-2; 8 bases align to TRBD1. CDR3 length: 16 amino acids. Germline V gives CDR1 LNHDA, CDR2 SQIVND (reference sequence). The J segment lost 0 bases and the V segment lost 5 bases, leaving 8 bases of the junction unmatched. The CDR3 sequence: CASSVYHRGSNYGYTF. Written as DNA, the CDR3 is TGTGCCAGTAGTGTTTACCACAGGGGGTCTAACTATGGCTACACCTTC.

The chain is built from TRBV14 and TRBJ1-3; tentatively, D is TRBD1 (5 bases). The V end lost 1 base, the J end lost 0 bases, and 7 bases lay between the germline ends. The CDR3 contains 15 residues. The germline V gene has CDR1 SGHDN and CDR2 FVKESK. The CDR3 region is CASSQGQYSGNTIYF. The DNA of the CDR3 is TGTGCCAGCAGCCAAGGACAGTACTCTGGAAACACCATATATTTT.

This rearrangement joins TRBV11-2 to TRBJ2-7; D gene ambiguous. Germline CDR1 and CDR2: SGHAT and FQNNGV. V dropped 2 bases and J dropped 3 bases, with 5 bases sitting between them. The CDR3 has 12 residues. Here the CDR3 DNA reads TGTGCCAGCAGCTTACTAGGCTACGAGCAGTACTTC. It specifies CASSLLGYEQYF.

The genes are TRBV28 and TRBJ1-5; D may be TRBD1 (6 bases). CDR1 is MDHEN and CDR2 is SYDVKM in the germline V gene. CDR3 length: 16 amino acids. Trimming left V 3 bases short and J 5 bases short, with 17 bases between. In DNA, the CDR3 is TGTGCCAGCAGTTTCCGAAGTAGGGACAAGTATCAGCCCCAGCATTTT. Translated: CASSFRSRDKYQPQHF.

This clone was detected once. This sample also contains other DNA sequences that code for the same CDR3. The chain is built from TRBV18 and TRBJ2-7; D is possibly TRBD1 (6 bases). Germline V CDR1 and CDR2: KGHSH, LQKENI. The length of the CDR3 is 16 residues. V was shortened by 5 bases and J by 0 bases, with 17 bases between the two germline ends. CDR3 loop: CASSISTGANSYEQYF. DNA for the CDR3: TGTGCCAGCTCAATTTCGACAGGAGCCAACTCCTACGAGCAGTACTTC.

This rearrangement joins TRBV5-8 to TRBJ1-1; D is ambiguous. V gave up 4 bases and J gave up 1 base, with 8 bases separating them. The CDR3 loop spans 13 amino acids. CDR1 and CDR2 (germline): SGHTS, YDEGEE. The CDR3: CASSRVRNTEAFF. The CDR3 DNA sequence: TGTGCCAGCAGCCGGGTTCGGAACACTGAAGCTTTCTTT.